This entry describes one T cell receptor beta chain. Its antigen is undetermined. A few pembrolizumab responders had their TCRs sequenced. This table comes from immunoSEQ multiplex PCR, and its TCRdb copy is limited to in-frame clones, with some not included. The table includes approximately 63,000 clones, approximately 88% detected once. This entry belongs to a study of PD-1 blockade in mismatch repair-deficient tumors. Study context: Enrolled about 2012-2016, patients had progressing, pretreated mismatch repair-deficient cancers of 11 to 13 types.

With 4 bases clipped from V and 5 bases from J, the junction kept 14 bases outside the gene matches. Germline lookup yields CDR1 SGHRS and CDR2 YFSETQ. CDR3 length: 17 amino acids. Study results and limitations: Rapid post-treatment expansion, then contraction, generally preceding radiologic response, marked tumor-resident clones.

Specimen: peripheral blood, collected 52 weeks after starting pembrolizumab. The chain links TRBV5-1 to TRBJ1-4; 7 nucleotides align to TRBD1. This sequence was found in an adult with mismatch repair-deficient cancer. The CDR3 spells CASSMGTVRKSNEKLFF. The CDR3 DNA follows: TGCGCCAGCAGCATGGGGACAGTCAGGAAATCCAATGAAAAACTGTTTTTT.